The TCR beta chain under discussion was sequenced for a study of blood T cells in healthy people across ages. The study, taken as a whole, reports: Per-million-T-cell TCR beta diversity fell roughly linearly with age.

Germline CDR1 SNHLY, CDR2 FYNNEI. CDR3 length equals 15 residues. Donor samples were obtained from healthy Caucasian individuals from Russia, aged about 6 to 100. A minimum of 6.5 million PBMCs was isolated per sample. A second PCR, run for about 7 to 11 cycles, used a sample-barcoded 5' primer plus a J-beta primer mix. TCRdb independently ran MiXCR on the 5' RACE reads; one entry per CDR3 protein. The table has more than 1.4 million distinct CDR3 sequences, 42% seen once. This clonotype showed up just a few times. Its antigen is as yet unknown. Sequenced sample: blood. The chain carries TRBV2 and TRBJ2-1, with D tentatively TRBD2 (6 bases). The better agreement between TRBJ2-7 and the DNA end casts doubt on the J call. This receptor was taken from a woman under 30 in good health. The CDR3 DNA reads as TGTGCCAGCAACGCGGACGGGAGCTCCTACAATGAGCAGTACTTC. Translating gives CASNADGSSYNEQYF.